This TCR beta chain was captured by sequencing in a study of T cells in Graves' hyperthyroidism and ophthalmopathy. Germline CDR1 reads DFQATT; CDR2 reads SNEGSKA (reference sequence). This CDR3 region has 15 residues. Trimming removed 4 bases from V and 1 base from J, with 16 bases in between. From RNA transcripts, TCR beta CDR3 regions were amplified. First-round RT-PCR targeting the TCR CDR3 was performed with the HTBI primer set. MiXCR, run by TCRdb on the multiplex PCR reads, gives a single entry per CDR3 protein. The sample includes under 250,000 distinct CDR3 sequences, over 20% of them seen just once.

This TCR came from a middle-aged woman with Graves' ophthalmopathy. The V call is TRBV20-1, the J call TRBJ1-1, with D possibly TRBD1 on 5 matching bases. Sequenced input: blood. The CDR3 reads CSATQTGRRNTEAFF. CDR3 DNA sequence: TGCAGTGCTACTCAAACGGGACGGAGGAACACTGAAGCTTTCTTT.